The T cell receptor (beta chain) under discussion was sequenced for a study of blood T cell repertoires in COVID-19. Study-wide background: Spain, Italy and the United States supplied samples that represented acute and convalescent COVID-19. PBMCs, B-cell-depleted T cells, or T cells were the source of the cDNA or gDNA that made up the material.

This clone was counted ten times or more. In the authors' methods: Reference gene primers were amplified, and this amplification served to estimate nucleated cell counts. Sequenced by immunoSEQ multiplex PCR; TCRdb stores in-frame clones only, minus some. The V and J calls and clone size are taken from that table; D and trimming were inferred from the DNA. The sample includes some 39,000 clones, more than 75% of them seen just once. Looked up from germline, CDR1 is SGHRS and CDR2 is YFSETQ. J gave up 7 bases and V 3 bases, and 7 bases lay outside the gene matches. The CDR3 runs to 15 residues. Sequencing was done on a sample of peripheral blood. The chain links TRBV5-1 to TRBJ1-6; 7 bases are shared with TRBD1. This receptor was obtained from a man older than 75 with acute or convalescent COVID-19. The CDR3 protein is CASSSQGQKNSPLHF. The CDR3 nucleotides read TGCGCCAGCAGCTCCCAGGGACAGAAAAATTCACCCCTCCACTTT.